Included here is one T cell receptor (beta chain) sequence, with context. This sample stems from a study of blood T cell repertoires in COVID-19. Study context: PBMCs, B-cell-depleted T cells, or T cells were the source of the cDNA or gDNA that made up the material.

Authors' methods: The authors estimated nucleated cell counts from reference gene primer amplification. The repertoire was sequenced with immunoSEQ multiplex PCR; TCRdb's copy has only in-frame clones and lacks some. The DNA was the basis for D and trimming; V, J and clone size are from that table. The sample consists of a few hundred thousand clones, about 87% of them appearing once. The receptor was isolated from a woman in her forties or fifties with COVID-19, enrolled during active disease. Sequencing input: peripheral blood.

CDR3 protein: CSVGRGGVTEAFF. CDR3 DNA: TGCAGCGTGGGCAGGGGAGGAGTAACTGAAGCTTTCTTT. This chain joins TRBV29-1 and TRBJ1-1; tentatively, D is TRBD1 (6 bases). Trimming cost V 6 bases and J 5 bases, with 16 bases left between them. CDR3 length: 13 amino acids. Germline V gives CDR1 SQVTM, CDR2 ANQGSEA. Filled out from reference TRBV29-1 and TRBJ1-1, the complete variable domain reads SAVISQKPSRDICQRGTSLTIQCQVDSQVTMMFWYRQQPGQSLTLIATANQGSEATYESGFVIDKFPISRPNLTFSTLTVSNMSPEDSSIYLCSVGRGGVTEAFFGQGTRLTVV.